The rows below give T cell receptor beta chains drawn from one sample of a study of beta chain features in type 1 diabetes. Data came from immunoSEQ multiplex PCR; TCRdb stores just in-frame clones and leaves some out. This sample has 95,000 to 150,000 clones, with around 17% found just once. The source material was central memory CD4+ T cells from blood. The receptors originated from a man aged 30 to 45 with type 1 diabetes. The CDR3 runs from the conserved cysteine through the conserved F or W. A D gene is named only where the DNA matches it firmly. For some rows the clone size is stated as once, few or many, or as a class when expanded; others skip it.

d_gene	abundance	v_gene	j_gene	CDR3aa	CDR3nt
.	few	TRBV4-2	TRBJ2-5	CASSQPGVGETQYF	TGTGCCAGCAGCCAACCGGGGGTAGGAGAGACCCAGTACTTC
.	few	TRBV11-2	TRBJ2-2	CASSFQDGGELFF	TGTGCCAGCAGCTTCCAGGATGGCGGGGAGCTGTTTTTT
.	.	TRBV9	TRBJ2-3	CASSVDPGSDTQYF	TGTGCCAGCAGCGTAGACCCGGGGTCAGATACGCAGTATTTT
.	few	TRBV7-9	TRBJ2-7	CASSLRGRYEQYF	TGTGCCAGCAGCTTACGAGGGAGGTACGAGCAGTACTTC
.	.	TRBV6-5	TRBJ2-2	CASSANYDTGELFF	TGTGCCAGCAGTGCAAACTACGACACCGGGGAGCTGTTTTTT
.	.	TRBV9	TRBJ2-5	CASSVGPSSSETQYF	TGTGCCAGCAGCGTAGGCCCCTCCTCAAGTGAGACCCAGTACTTC
.	few	TRBV21-1	TRBJ2-2	CASSKLSGRLGELFF	TGTGCCAGCAGCAAACTAAGCGGGAGACTCGGGGAGCTGTTTTTT
.	few	TRBV9	TRBJ1-2	CASSTPDGYYGYTF	TGTGCCAGCAGCACCCCTGACGGATACTATGGCTACACCTTC
TRBD2	few	TRBV9	TRBJ2-1	CASSVAGGANEQFF	TGTGCCAGCAGCGTAGCCGGGGGGGCCAATGAGCAGTTCTTC
TRBD2	.	TRBV7-2	TRBJ2-1	CASSLGLAGNNEQFF	TGTGCCAGCAGCTTAGGACTAGCGGGTAACAATGAGCAGTTCTTC
.	few	TRBV7-2	TRBJ2-3	CASRVMGGDTQYF	TGTGCCAGCAGGGTCATGGGTGGAGATACGCAGTATTTT
.	.	TRBV9	TRBJ2-5	CASSAGGLPQETQYF	TGTGCCAGCAGCGCAGGGGGGCTTCCCCAAGAGACCCAGTACTTC
.	many	TRBV5-1	TRBJ1-2	CASSPSGDNYGYTF	TGCGCCAGCAGCCCGTCAGGGGATAACTATGGCTACACCTTC
TRBD1	.	TRBV29-1	TRBJ1-5	CSVVDRGDQPQHF	TGCAGCGTTGTTGACAGGGGAGATCAGCCCCAGCATTTT
TRBD1	.	TRBV29-1	TRBJ2-5	CSGDREEDATQYF	TGCAGCGGGGACAGGGAGGAGGATGCGACCCAGTACTTC